Detailed here is one T cell receptor beta chain. Its antigen remains unknown. Study observations and caveats: Tumor Tregs overlapped most with tumor, then blood, naive CD4+ cells. Tumor memory CD4+ T cell TCR gene usage was found to cluster with blood and lymph node memory CD4+ cells and with lymph node naive CD4+ cells. Approximately 14% of tumor Treg sequences matched naive CD4+ cells.

CDR3 length: 12 amino acids. With 6 bases removed from V and 6 bases from J, the gap between germline ends came to 11 bases. The TRBV12-4/TRBJ1-2 clonotypes were amplified using barcode primers with ligated adaptors. TCRdb fed the multiplex PCR reads into MiXCR, producing one record per CDR3 protein. The sample holds over 150 distinct CDR3 sequences, about 8.6% seen once. Cells sorted as Tregs were CD4+, CD25+ and CD127-/low. This receptor was obtained from a female donor with breast cancer. The rearrangement joins TRBV12-3 or TRBV12-4 to TRBJ1-2, with no clear D. Sequenced sample: Tregs sorted from blood. In DNA form, the CDR3 reads TGTGCCAGCAGCTCCTCACTCGATGGCTACACCTTC. This gives the protein CASSSSLDGYTF.